The next 32 T cell receptor beta chains were all read from a single sample in a study of blood T cells in healthy people across ages (dated by TCRdb to between 2015 and 2016). The library was produced with 5' RACE. The sample was run on an Illumina HiSeq 2500. The second PCR ran for about 7 to 11 cycles and used a J-beta primer mix along with a sample-barcoded 5' primer. The public reads were run again by TCRdb, first through fastp at Q25 and then through MiXCR, and only productive beta chains were kept. Every CDR3 protein is listed once, alongside the most common genes and DNA of its rows. This sample lists 900,000 to 950,000 distinct CDR3 sequences; 25% to 30% were detected once. The ten largest account for roughly 10% of the sample. The data were also submitted as part of a second study, on T cells of mothers and their children.

The specimen was blood. Source of these receptors: a woman in her thirties or forties in good health.

There are many counts of this clonotype. V gene TRBV29-1 combines with J gene TRBJ2-5, with a weak D call TRBD1 (6 bases). Germline V lookup: CDR1 SQVTM, CDR2 ANQGSEA. V was shortened by 6 bases and J by 3 bases, with 14 bases between the two germline ends. The CDR3 runs 13 residues. The chain's CDR3 is CSVNTGLEETQYF. For the CDR3, the DNA is TGCAGCGTGAACACAGGGTTAGAAGAGACCCAGTACTTC.

This clonotype was observed a handful of times. The rearrangement links TRBV29-1 to TRBJ1-3; D not resolved. Per germline, CDR1 SQVTM and CDR2 ANQGSEA. V was clipped by 7 bases and J by 0 bases, with 13 bases between them. This CDR3 spans 14 amino acids. CDR3 bases: TGCAGCGCTACGGACGGCTACTCTGGAAACACCATATATTTT. Protein product: CSATDGYSGNTIYF. Supplemented by reference TRBV29-1 and TRBJ1-3, the full variable domain reads SAVISQKPSRDICQRGTSLTIQCQVDSQVTMMFWYRQQPGQSLTLIATANQGSEATYESGFVIDKFPISRPNLTFSTLTVSNMSPEDSSIYLCSATDGYSGNTIYFGEGSWLTVV.

As for this clonotype: This may be a read error: a much more frequent sequence differs by one nucleotide. The chain joins TRBV6-4 to TRBJ2-1; no reliable D call. TRBJ2-7 matches the DNA end more closely, so the J call is doubtful. Germline CDR1 and CDR2: MRHNA and SNTAGT. The CDR3 runs to 13 residues. The CDR3 protein is CASSSMPYNEQYF. The CDR3 DNA is TGTGCCAGCAGTTCCATGCCCTACAATGAGCAGTACTTC.

This sequence joins TRBV29-1 and TRBJ2-4; 14 nucleotides line up with TRBD2. The CDR3 has 16 amino acids. With V trimmed by 6 bases and J by 13 bases, 17 bases remained unmatched. CDR1 and CDR2 (germline): SQVTM, ANQGSEA. The CDR3 is CSVGLAGGFLYNEQYF. The CDR3 DNA sequence: TGCAGCGTCGGACTAGCGGGGGGTTTTCTATACAATGAGCAGTACTTC.

The chain employs TRBV27 and TRBJ1-4; 11 bases are a match to TRBD1. Germline V gene sequence: CDR1 MNHEY, CDR2 SMNVEV (reference sequence). CDR3 length: 17 residues. V gave up 7 bases and J gave up 0 bases; unmatched junction bases: 7. The CDR3 DNA is TGTGCCAGCACCGGACAGGGGGCGGGAGCAACTAATGAAAAACTGTTTTTT. Translated: CASTGQGAGATNEKLFF.

J is TRBJ1-1 and V is TRBV4-3, with unresolved D. The germline V gene encodes CDR1 LGHNA and CDR2 YSLEER. Deletions cut 2 bases from V and 0 bases from J, with 7 bases between. This CDR3 is built from 14 residues. The CDR3 sequence is CASSQTQMNTEAFF. The CDR3 nucleotides read TGCGCCAGCAGCCAAACACAGATGAACACTGAAGCTTTCTTT.

This clonotype was seen a handful of times. Just one base apart from a much larger clone, this may be a read error. The chain is built from TRBV7-9 and TRBJ2-7; unclear D gene. V lost 2 bases and J lost 6, with 5 bases in between. The germline V gene encodes CDR1 SEHNR and CDR2 FQNEAQ (reference sequence). This CDR3 comprises 11 residues. Written as DNA, the CDR3 is TGTGCCAGCAGCTTAAATGCCGAGCAGTACTTC. Encoded protein: CASSLNAEQYF.

Of note for this clonotype: One junction end disagrees with the germline gene, perhaps due to a read error. This chain connects TRBV9 to TRBJ2-3, with D tentatively TRBD2 (5 bases). This CDR3 comprises 15 residues. The germline gives CDR1 SGDLS, CDR2 YYNGEE. The CDR3 loop is CAISDRSGTTDTQYF. As DNA, the CDR3 is TGTGCCATCAGCGATCGGAGCGGAACCACAGATACGCAGTATTTT.

Regarding this clonotype: A much larger clone differs from this one at a single base, so this may be a read error. The chain carries TRBV20-1 and TRBJ1-5; TRBD1 is a possible D gene (5 bases). Germline V gene sequence: CDR1 DFQATT, CDR2 SNEGSKA (reference sequence). V was shortened by 5 bases and J by 9 bases, with 14 bases between the two germline ends. This CDR3 has 12 amino acids. The CDR3 bases are TGCAGTGCTGGTTACCAGGGTCGGCCCCAGCATTTT. As protein: CSAGYQGRPQHF.

A few counts support this clonotype. The CDR3 loop reads CSATEFTVSNQPQHF. As DNA, the CDR3 is TGCAGTGCTACGGAATTCACGGTTAGCAATCAGCCCCAGCATTTT. The chain joins TRBV20-1 to TRBJ1-5; D uncertain. The CDR3 runs 15 residues. The germline V and J ends were trimmed by 4 bases and 0 bases, with 13 bases remaining between them. CDR1 is DFQATT, CDR2 SNEGSKA, per germline (reference sequence).

As for this clonotype: Given a much more abundant clone one base away, this may be a read error. The chain links TRBV20-1 to TRBJ2-7; TRBD1 is a possible D gene (5 bases). V lost 3 bases to trimming and J lost 7 bases, with 19 bases between them. Germline V gene sequence: CDR1 DFQATT, CDR2 SNEGSKA (reference sequence). The CDR3 consists of 14 residues. The CDR3, as DNA: TGCAGTGCTAGTCGTCAGGGTGTCGTTGCTGAGCAGTACTTC. The encoded protein is CSASRQGVVAEQYF.

J is TRBJ2-3 and V is TRBV10-3; no clear D. V lost 0 bases and J lost 1, with 8 bases in between. This CDR3 spans 15 amino acids. Germline CDR1 reads ENHRY; CDR2 reads SYGVKD. The CDR3 loop is CAISESIRGTDTQYF. In nucleotides, the CDR3 is TGTGCCATCAGTGAGTCGATCCGGGGCACAGATACGCAGTATTTT.

This clonotype was recorded at least ten times. This sequence joins TRBV20-1 and TRBJ1-5; D is possibly TRBD1 (6 bases). Germline V CDR1 and CDR2: DFQATT, SNEGSKA (reference sequence). Between the trimmed V and J ends, which lost 5 bases and 1 base, there was a span of 12 bases. CDR3 length: 14 residues. The CDR3 protein is CSAYPGQSNQPQHF. The CDR3 DNA reads TGCAGTGCTTACCCAGGACAGAGCAATCAGCCCCAGCATTTT.

This clonotype was picked up a small number of times. A read error may be the cause here, since a much bigger clone is one base away. The chain has TRBV9 and TRBJ2-5; no firm D call. The CDR3 has 16 amino acids. Looked up from germline, CDR1 is SGDLS and CDR2 is YYNGEE. The CDR3 DNA sequence: TGTGCCAGCAGCACTCACCTGACCGACAAGTCGGAGACCCGGTACTTC. It yields the protein CASSTHLTDKSETRYF. Together with reference TRBV9 and TRBJ2-5, the CDR3 gives the full variable domain: DSGVTQTPKHLITATGQRVTLRCSPRSGDLSVYWYQQSLDQGLQFLIQYYNGEERAKGNILERFSAQQFPDLHSELNLSSLELGDSALYFCASSTHLTDKSETRYFGPGTRLLVL.

With regard to this clonotype: With a much larger clone just one base away, this may be a read error. V gene TRBV15 combines with J gene TRBJ2-7; D call uncertain. CDR1 and CDR2 from the germline V gene are LNHNV and YYDKDF (reference sequence). The length of the CDR3 is 14 residues. CDR3 DNA: TGTGCCACCAGCGGAGATCTTGCCTCTTACGAGCAGTACTTC. It encodes CATSGDLASYEQYF. Complete variable domain (other parts from reference TRBV15 and TRBJ2-7): DAMVIQNPRYQVTQFGKPVTLSCSQTLNHNVMYWYQQKSSQAPKLLFHYYDKDFNNEADTPDNFQSRRPNTSFCFLDIRSPGLGDTAMYLCATSGDLASYEQYFGPGTRLTVT.

There are many counts of this clonotype. This CDR3 is CSAGPQPQHF. Written as DNA, the CDR3 is TGCAGTGCGGGGCCTCAGCCCCAGCATTTT. V gene TRBV20-1 combines with J gene TRBJ1-5; maybe TRBD1 (5 bases). This CDR3 region has 10 residues. V was pared by 6 bases and J by 6 bases, with 6 bases between. Germline CDR1 is DFQATT and CDR2 is SNEGSKA (reference sequence).

A note on this clonotype: This may stem from a read error, because a much larger clone lies one nucleotide away. The chain joins TRBV5-1 to TRBJ1-1; D unresolved. Trimming removed 3 bases from V and 0 bases from J, with 15 bases in between. The CDR3 sequence is 16 residues long. Germline values: CDR1 SGHRS, CDR2 YFSETQ. Here the CDR3 DNA reads TGCGCCAGCAGCTCGGGCCCGGGAGCGATGAACACTGAAGCTTTCTTT. This codes for CASSSGPGAMNTEAFF. The complete variable domain, with remaining parts taken from reference TRBV5-1 and TRBJ1-1, reads KAGVTQTPRYLIKTRGQQVTLSCSPISGHRSVSWYQQTPGQGLQFLFEYFSETQRNKGNFPGRFSGRQFSNSRSEMNVSTLELGDSALYLCASSSGPGAMNTEAFFGQGTRLTVV.

Points on this clonotype: This likely comes from a read error, as the CDR3 has no conserved phenylalanine or tryptophan at its end. CDR3 sequence (DNA): TGTGCCAGCAGCTTAGCGACAGGGCACAATGAGCAGTTCATC. Encoded protein: CASSLATGHNEQFI. The V gene is TRBV7-6, the J gene TRBJ2-1, with TRBD1 identical over 7 bases. J was trimmed by 5 bases and V by 0 bases; bases with no gene match: 1. The CDR3 contains 14 residues. Germline-derived CDR1 and CDR2 are SGHVS and FNYEAQ.

This clonotype was counted between two and nine times. The genes are TRBV5-5 and TRBJ1-5; D uncertain. The V gene lost 1 base and the J gene lost 3 bases, with 14 bases spanning the gap. CDR1 is SGHKS and CDR2 is YYEKEE in the germline V gene (reference sequence). The CDR3 consists of 16 residues. The CDR3 loop is CASSLLEDMNNQPQHF. The CDR3 DNA follows: TGTGCCAGCAGCTTGTTGGAGGATATGAACAATCAGCCCCAGCATTTT.

The chain links TRBV5-1 to TRBJ2-2; 7 bases map to TRBD1. Per the germline V gene, CDR1 is SGHRS and CDR2 is YFSETQ. Germline trimming cut 4 bases from V and 6 bases from J; bases unmatched to any gene: 6. The CDR3 has 14 residues. The CDR3 coding sequence is TGCGCCAGCAGCCCGGGGACAGTTGCCGGGGAGCTGTTTTTT. Translation gives CASSPGTVAGELFF. Full variable domain (missing parts from reference TRBV5-1 and TRBJ2-2): KAGVTQTPRYLIKTRGQQVTLSCSPISGHRSVSWYQQTPGQGLQFLFEYFSETQRNKGNFPGRFSGRQFSNSRSEMNVSTLELGDSALYLCASSPGTVAGELFFGEGSRLTVL.

This clonotype was seen a few times. The chain has TRBV5-1 and TRBJ2-5, with D perhaps TRBD2 (6 bases). CDR3 length: 13 residues. CDR1 and CDR2 from the germline V gene are SGHRS and YFSETQ. V dropped 4 bases and J dropped 13 bases, with 20 bases sitting between them. The DNA of the CDR3 is TGCGCCAGCAGCACCCGGGACTCATCATTAGCGTACTTC. Amino acid sequence: CASSTRDSSLAYF.

The rearrangement links TRBV7-9 to TRBJ1-1; D is unclear. Per germline, CDR1 SEHNR and CDR2 FQNEAQ (reference sequence). The CDR3 is made up of 17 amino acids. V was pared by 1 base and J by 0 bases, with 15 bases between. CDR3 in amino acids: CASSLGGSLLMNTEAFF. In nucleotides, the CDR3 is TGTGCCAGCAGCTTAGGAGGGTCCTTGCTCATGAACACTGAAGCTTTCTTT. The whole variable domain, remainder taken from reference TRBV7-9 and TRBJ1-1, is DTGVSQNPRHKITKRGQNVTFRCDPISEHNRLYWYRQTLGQGPEFLTYFQNEAQLEKSRLLSDRFSAERPKGSFSTLEIQRTEQGDSAMYLCASSLGGSLLMNTEAFFGQGTRLTVV.

The table lists this clonotype with many counts. The chain is built from TRBV7-2 and TRBJ2-7; possible D gene TRBD2, 6 bases. Germline CDR1 is SGHTA and CDR2 is FQGNSA. Deletions cut 5 bases from V and 5 bases from J, with 22 bases between. The CDR3 covers 16 residues. The DNA of the CDR3 is TGTGCCAGCAGCCCACAAATCAGGAGGGGTCTCCACGAGCAGTACTTC. It is translated as CASSPQIRRGLHEQYF.

V gene TRBV27 combines with J gene TRBJ2-3; tentatively, D is TRBD1 (6 bases). This CDR3 has 12 amino acids. Germline loops: CDR1 MNHEY, CDR2 SMNVEV (reference sequence). The V end was cut by 3 bases, the J end by 8 bases, with 9 bases between. The CDR3 loop reads CASSFVGATQYF. The DNA of the CDR3 is TGTGCCAGCAGTTTTGTGGGGGCTACGCAGTATTTT.

This chain connects TRBV7-9 to TRBJ1-5, with D perhaps TRBD1 (5 bases). Trimming shortened V by 1 base and J by 2 bases, and 15 bases separated the two germline ends. Looked up from germline, CDR1 is SEHNR and CDR2 is FQNEAQ (reference sequence). This CDR3 is 17 amino acids long. The CDR3 nucleotides are TGTGCCAGCAGCTTAGTTTTGGGGGATAGGGGCAATCAGCCCCAGCATTTT. Translated, it gives CASSLVLGDRGNQPQHF.

There are a few counts of this clonotype. The chain carries TRBV9 and TRBJ1-1; the D gene is possibly TRBD1 (5 bases). With 0 bases removed from V and 1 base from J, the gap between germline ends came to 10 bases. The CDR3 loop spans 15 amino acids. The germline gives CDR1 SGDLS, CDR2 YYNGEE. The CDR3 nucleotides read TGTGCCAGCAGCGTAGGGGGCTCTCCGAACACTGAAGCTTTCTTT. Protein: CASSVGGSPNTEAFF.

The chain is built from TRBV4-2 and TRBJ1-1, with D unresolved. The ends were cut back, 1 base at V and 8 bases at J, with 14 bases in the middle. The CDR3 is 14 residues long. Germline V CDR1 and CDR2: LGHNA, YNFKEQ. CDR3 bases: TGTGCCAGCAGCCAAGCTTGGTCGGGGATAGAAGCTTTCTTT. Translating it yields CASSQAWSGIEAFF.

V and J are TRBV28 and TRBJ2-7; D is perhaps TRBD1 (5 bases). Germline CDR1 is MDHEN and CDR2 is SYDVKM. The CDR3 length is 15 residues. The V gene lost 2 bases and the J gene lost 3 bases, with 14 bases spanning the gap. For the CDR3, the DNA is TGTGCCAGCAGTTTACCTAGGGGCAACGGCTACGAGCAGTACTTC. It encodes CASSLPRGNGYEQYF.

This chain uses TRBV30 with TRBJ2-2, with unresolved D. CDR1 is GTSNPN, CDR2 SVGIG, per germline (reference sequence). V was trimmed by 8 bases and J by 8 bases, leaving 15 bases between them. The CDR3 length is 12 residues. The CDR3 DNA is TGTGCCAACCTTTTGGGTCCTGGGGAGCTGTTTTTT. Protein: CANLLGPGELFF.

This chain connects TRBV7-2 to TRBJ1-2, with TRBD1 matching 8 bases. With V trimmed by 5 bases and J by 6 bases, 11 bases remained unmatched. This CDR3 is built from 15 residues. Germline V lookup: CDR1 SGHTA, CDR2 FQGNSA. The CDR3, as DNA: TGTGCCAGCAGCCTATCCCAAGACAGGGGCCATGGCTACACCTTC. This translates into CASSLSQDRGHGYTF. Drawing the rest from reference TRBV7-2 and TRBJ1-2, the complete variable domain is GAGVSQSPSNKVTEKGKDVELRCDPISGHTALYWYRQSLGQGLEFLIYFQGNSAPDKSGLPSDRFSAERTGGSVSTLTIQRTQQEDSAVYLCASSLSQDRGHGYTFGSGTRLTVV.

At least ten counts were recorded for this clonotype. J is TRBJ2-3 and V is TRBV20-1, with D unclear. The CDR3 has 13 amino acids. Trimming pared 1 base from V and 4 bases from J, leaving 9 bases between. Per the germline V gene, CDR1 is DFQATT and CDR2 is SNEGSKA (reference sequence). CDR3 in amino acids: CSARGSYADTQYF. Written as DNA, the CDR3 is TGCAGTGCTAGAGGATCCTACGCAGATACGCAGTATTTT.

This clonotype was observed once. The V gene is TRBV20-1, the J gene TRBJ2-7; 7 nucleotides agree with TRBD1. The germline CDR1 and CDR2 sequences are DFQATT and SNEGSKA (reference sequence). The CDR3 has 13 residues. Unmatched junction bases numbered 12, after V lost 6 bases and J lost 7 bases. For the CDR3, the DNA is TGCAGTGCAAAGTCGGGACAGAGCAATGAGCAGTACTTC. Residues: CSAKSGQSNEQYF.